This is a list of T cell receptor beta chains from one sample in a study of blood T cell repertoires in COVID-19. Repertoires were generated with immunoSEQ multiplex PCR, while TCRdb's copy carries only in-frame clones and drops some. The sample holds 40,000 to 50,000 clones, approximately 90% seen once. Sequences were obtained from peripheral blood. The receptors come from a human donor in a cohort sampled during active COVID-19. CDR3s include the opening cysteine and the closing phenylalanine or tryptophan. Clone sizes are given selectively: once, few, many, or a class where the clone is expanded.

j_gene: TRBJ2-3
v_gene: TRBV6-5
abundance: -
CDR3aa: CASTTRDTQYF

j_gene: TRBJ2-3
v_gene: TRBV4-1
abundance: -
CDR3aa: CASSQAGGRPDTQYF

j_gene: TRBJ1-2
v_gene: TRBV3-1/TRBV3-2
abundance: -
CDR3aa: CASSQGGVTNYGYTF

j_gene: TRBJ2-1
v_gene: TRBV7-2
abundance: -
CDR3aa: CASSPAGGAGGLNEQFF

j_gene: TRBJ2-5
v_gene: TRBV7-9
abundance: -
CDR3aa: CASSDRSKGQQETQYF

j_gene: TRBJ1-4
v_gene: TRBV6-1
abundance: -
CDR3aa: CASSDPAGKLFF

j_gene: TRBJ1-2
v_gene: TRBV6-2/TRBV6-3
abundance: -
CDR3aa: CASSYGQGAAYGYTF

j_gene: TRBJ2-7
v_gene: TRBV5-6
abundance: large
CDR3aa: CASSLGTGFLEQYF

j_gene: TRBJ2-5
v_gene: TRBV4-2
abundance: -
CDR3aa: CASSQVNKGETETQYF

j_gene: TRBJ1-2
v_gene: TRBV27
abundance: -
CDR3aa: CASSLSTGYGYTF

j_gene: TRBJ2-3
v_gene: TRBV6-4
abundance: few
CDR3aa: CASSAAGGTDTQYF

j_gene: TRBJ2-3
v_gene: TRBV11-2
abundance: -
CDR3aa: CASSDESTGEADTQYF

j_gene: TRBJ2-1
v_gene: TRBV7-2
abundance: -
CDR3aa: CASSLYLAGVEQFF

j_gene: TRBJ2-7
v_gene: TRBV4-1
abundance: -
CDR3aa: CASSQPGWESYEQYF

j_gene: TRBJ2-7
v_gene: TRBV7-2
abundance: -
CDR3aa: CASGRPQGARDNPRKQYF

j_gene: TRBJ2-2
v_gene: TRBV6-2/TRBV6-3
abundance: -
CDR3aa: CASSYAGRGGELFF

j_gene: TRBJ2-2
v_gene: TRBV29-1
abundance: -
CDR3aa: CSVEDTSGTGAPGELFF

j_gene: TRBJ2-1
v_gene: TRBV9
abundance: -
CDR3aa: CASSVAGLGLGEQFF

j_gene: TRBJ2-1
v_gene: TRBV7-2
abundance: -
CDR3aa: CASSLTYRDHEQFF

j_gene: TRBJ1-1
v_gene: TRBV27
abundance: -
CDR3aa: CASSLRQGGTEAFF

j_gene: TRBJ1-5
v_gene: TRBV11-3
abundance: -
CDR3aa: CASSLTLVDSNQPQHF

j_gene: TRBJ2-3
v_gene: TRBV18
abundance: -
CDR3aa: CASSPLAGVYTDTQYF

j_gene: TRBJ2-1
v_gene: TRBV5-4
abundance: -
CDR3aa: CASSVRQRLSYNEQFF

j_gene: TRBJ2-6
v_gene: TRBV5-6
abundance: -
CDR3aa: CASSLVKGAGANVLTF

j_gene: TRBJ1-4
v_gene: TRBV5-4
abundance: -
CDR3aa: CASSTSSSGLSEKLFF

j_gene: TRBJ2-1
v_gene: TRBV7-9
abundance: -
CDR3aa: CASRARGGAYNEQFF

j_gene: TRBJ1-4
v_gene: TRBV5-8
abundance: -
CDR3aa: CASSPEYEKLFF

j_gene: TRBJ2-5
v_gene: TRBV6-6
abundance: few
CDR3aa: CASSLRLAVGETQYF

j_gene: TRBJ2-7
v_gene: TRBV27
abundance: once
CDR3aa: CASSSGQGLTYEQYF

j_gene: TRBJ1-2
v_gene: TRBV2
abundance: -
CDR3aa: CASRLDSNYGYTF

j_gene: TRBJ1-6
v_gene: TRBV5-1
abundance: -
CDR3aa: CASRGLETGGNSPLHF

j_gene: TRBJ2-7
v_gene: TRBV6-5
abundance: -
CDR3aa: CASSYRDNYYEQYF

j_gene: TRBJ2-7
v_gene: TRBV9
abundance: -
CDR3aa: CASSVGSSYEQYF

j_gene: TRBJ2-2
v_gene: TRBV12-3/TRBV12-4
abundance: once
CDR3aa: CASSAEVGGELFF

j_gene: TRBJ2-7
v_gene: TRBV9
abundance: -
CDR3aa: CASSPRTPLGEQYF

j_gene: TRBJ2-1
v_gene: TRBV18
abundance: -
CDR3aa: CASSPQSTSGGSSYNEQFF

j_gene: TRBJ2-3
v_gene: TRBV5-1
abundance: -
CDR3aa: CASSPYLQGDTQYF

j_gene: TRBJ2-5
v_gene: TRBV3-1/TRBV3-2
abundance: -
CDR3aa: CASSQGAGRETQYF

j_gene: TRBJ2-4
v_gene: TRBV11-3
abundance: -
CDR3aa: CASSTRDREAKNIQYF

j_gene: TRBJ2-2
v_gene: TRBV9
abundance: once
CDR3aa: CASSAHGAGVSGELFF

j_gene: TRBJ1-1
v_gene: TRBV18
abundance: -
CDR3aa: CASSPSEPPQTEAFF

j_gene: TRBJ2-3
v_gene: TRBV3-1/TRBV3-2
abundance: -
CDR3aa: CASSQDITRNTQYF

j_gene: TRBJ2-2
v_gene: TRBV12-2
abundance: -
CDR3aa: CASRLASAWTLAGGSTGELFF

j_gene: TRBJ2-4
v_gene: TRBV19
abundance: -
CDR3aa: CASASGGLKNIQYF

j_gene: TRBJ2-7
v_gene: TRBV7-2
abundance: -
CDR3aa: CASSLGGQTSEQYF

j_gene: TRBJ2-7
v_gene: TRBV30
abundance: -
CDR3aa: CAWSPGLASEQYF

j_gene: TRBJ2-7
v_gene: TRBV7-2
abundance: -
CDR3aa: CASSPAGGVSGEQYF

j_gene: TRBJ2-7
v_gene: TRBV7-8
abundance: -
CDR3aa: CASSLVGGTYEQYF

j_gene: TRBJ2-3
v_gene: TRBV7-2
abundance: -
CDR3aa: CASTEAPDYPADTQYF